These 21 T cell receptor beta chains originate from one sample sequenced in a study of radiation and T cells in renal cell carcinoma. Sample time point: blood 4 weeks post-SBRT, at nephrectomy. As to treatment: 15 Gy SBRT to primary tumor, nephrectomy 4 weeks later. TCRdb's table, derived via immunoSEQ multiplex PCR, lists solely in-frame clones and lacks some. The data contain roughly 100,000 clones, 70% to 85% of them singletons. The sequencing here drew on blood, taken from a patient whose treatment included radiotherapy and nephrectomy. These receptors all stem from a man in his 60s with renal cell carcinoma.

J is TRBJ2-7 and V is TRBV19; the match to TRBD2 covers 8 bases. V was pared by 7 bases and J by 3 bases, with 17 bases of the junction left unmatched. Germline V gene data show CDR1 as LNHDA and CDR2 as SQIVND (reference sequence). The CDR3 runs 17 residues. CDR3 residues: CASTPRGGGFRNYEQYF. In DNA form, the CDR3 reads TGTGCCAGTACTCCCCGGGGGGGCGGATTTCGGAACTACGAGCAGTACTTC.

The rearrangement links TRBV5-1 to TRBJ2-7; 7 bases fit TRBD2. The V gene end was trimmed by 2 bases and the J gene end by 0 bases; junction bases not matched to a gene: 11. The germline V gene encodes CDR1 SGHRS and CDR2 YFSETQ. The CDR3 spans 17 residues. This CDR3 reads CASSFQPLADLSYEQYF. CDR3 sequence (DNA): TGCGCCAGCAGCTTCCAGCCCCTAGCGGACCTCTCCTACGAGCAGTACTTC.

V and J are TRBV30 and TRBJ2-1; possibly TRBD1 or TRBD2 for D (5 bases each). With 2 bases removed from V and 0 bases from J, the gap between germline ends came to 14 bases. The germline gives CDR1 GTSNPN, CDR2 SVGIG (reference sequence). The CDR3 is 16 residues long. CDR3 loop: CAWSSPRGPSYNEQFF. The CDR3 DNA reads as TGTGCCTGGAGTTCCCCCCGGGGACCCTCCTACAATGAGCAGTTCTTC.

The chain uses TRBV9 and TRBJ2-7; 14 nucleotides agree with TRBD2. The CDR3 runs to 16 residues. Trimming cost V 4 bases and J 6 bases; bases outside gene matches: 9. CDR1 SGDLS and CDR2 YYNGEE come from the germline V gene. The CDR3 spells CASSPRLAGGPSEQYF. CDR3 nucleotides: TGTGCCAGCAGCCCGCGACTAGCGGGAGGGCCCAGCGAGCAGTACTTC.

V usage is TRBV19 and J usage is TRBJ2-5, with a possible D match to TRBD2 (6 bases). The CDR3 length is 16 residues. Trimming removed 1 base at V and 1 base at J, with 13 bases between. CDR1 is LNHDA and CDR2 is SQIVND in the germline V gene (reference sequence). The CDR3 spells CASSIGREQLQETQYF. CDR3 nucleotide sequence: TGTGCCAGTAGTATAGGCCGGGAGCAACTCCAAGAGACCCAGTACTTC.

The CDR3 DNA reads as TGTGCCAGCCAAGCCGGAGGGGGTCCCTACGAGCAGTACTTC. Its translation: CASQAGGGPYEQYF. The chain employs TRBV5-6 and TRBJ2-7; D might be TRBD1 or TRBD2, each matching 6 bases. This CDR3 is 14 amino acids long. Germline assignment: CDR1 SGHDT and CDR2 YYEEEE. V was shortened by 7 bases and J by 2 bases, with 16 bases between the two germline ends.

The chain recombines TRBV7-9 with TRBJ1-2, with TRBD1 as a possible D gene (6 bases). V gave up 2 bases and J gave up 8 bases, with 24 bases separating them. Germline CDR1 reads SEHNR; CDR2 reads FQNEAQ (reference sequence). The CDR3 is made up of 17 amino acids. The chain's CDR3 is CASSLIGSGARRDGYTF. CDR3 sequence (DNA): TGTGCCAGCAGCTTAATCGGGTCAGGGGCCCGGAGGGACGGCTACACCTTC.

The chain links TRBV7-9 to TRBJ2-1; TRBD2 is a possible D gene (6 bases). Germline V gene lookup returns CDR1 SEHNR and CDR2 FQNEAQ (reference sequence). The CDR3 has 13 amino acids. The V end lost 3 bases, the J end lost 6 bases, and 9 bases lay between the germline ends. The CDR3 bases are TGTGCCAGCAGCTTTCGGGACTCCAATGAGCAGTTCTTC. This gives the protein CASSFRDSNEQFF.

This clone was seen ten or more times. This rearrangement joins TRBV5-1 to TRBJ2-7; 13 bases fit TRBD2. This CDR3 is built from 16 residues. Germline CDR1 and CDR2: SGHRS and YFSETQ. The ends lost 5 bases at V and 6 bases at J; junction bases unmatched: 11. CDR3 loop: CASSTSGRAGVTEQYF. CDR3 DNA sequence: TGCGCCAGCAGTACTAGCGGGAGGGCCGGGGTTACCGAGCAGTACTTC.

The chain is built from TRBV18 and TRBJ1-4; TRBD1 agrees at 8 bases. This CDR3 comprises 15 residues. Per germline, CDR1 KGHSH and CDR2 LQKENI. The trim removed 2 bases at V and 8 bases at J, leaving 7 bases unmatched. Written as DNA, the CDR3 is TGTGCCAGCTCACCAGTGGACAGGGACGCGGAAAAACTGTTTTTT. The encoded protein is CASSPVDRDAEKLFF.

This rearrangement joins TRBV5-5 to TRBJ2-5; weak D call: TRBD1 (6 bases). Trimming left V 4 bases short and J 4 bases short, with 14 bases between. The germline CDR1 and CDR2 sequences are SGHKS and YYEKEE (reference sequence). The CDR3 extends over 14 amino acids. As DNA, the CDR3 is TGTGCCAGCAGCCCGCAGACAGGCGGAGAGACCCAGTACTTC. Its protein is CASSPQTGGETQYF.

This chain joins TRBV6-6 and TRBJ2-5; tentative D call: TRBD2 (6 bases). Germline V CDR1 and CDR2: MNHNY, SVGAGI (reference sequence). CDR3 length: 13 residues. Trimming took 10 bases from V and 9 from J, leaving 21 bases between them. The CDR3 here is CATRLGEGGAQYF. In DNA form, the CDR3 reads TGTGCCACCAGGCTGGGAGAGGGCGGGGCCCAGTACTTC.

The chain carries TRBV9 and TRBJ2-1; TRBD2 matches at 8 bases. CDR3 length: 15 amino acids. CDR1 SGDLS and CDR2 YYNGEE come from the germline V gene. V was pared by 0 bases and J by 8 bases, with 7 bases of the junction left unmatched. In DNA form, the CDR3 reads TGTGCCAGCAGCGTAGAGGACGGGAGGGTAGATGAGCAGTTCTTC. Its translation is CASSVEDGRVDEQFF.

V is TRBV28 and J is TRBJ2-2; 9 positions match TRBD1. Germline lookup yields CDR1 MDHEN and CDR2 SYDVKM. V lost 6 bases and J lost 2; bases outside the gene matches: 7. The CDR3 contains 16 residues. CDR3 amino acids: CASSIPGQGNTGELFF. The CDR3, as DNA: TGTGCCAGCAGCATCCCGGGACAGGGTAACACCGGGGAGCTGTTTTTT.

This clone has a handful of counts. The rearrangement joins TRBV5-1 to TRBJ1-1, with D uncertain. Trimming removed 5 bases from V and 0 bases from J, with 8 bases in between. The CDR3 covers 13 residues. Germline lookup yields CDR1 SGHRS and CDR2 YFSETQ. The CDR3 nucleotides read TGCGCCAGCAGATCAGCGTTGAACACTGAAGCTTTCTTT. Amino acids: CASRSALNTEAFF.

The chain combines TRBV27 with TRBJ2-5; 8 bases fit TRBD2. CDR1 is MNHEY and CDR2 is SMNVEV in the germline V gene (reference sequence). With V trimmed by 8 bases and J by 4 bases, 9 bases remained unmatched. The CDR3 runs 14 residues. The CDR3 coding sequence is TGTGCCAGCGGAAACGGGGGGGGAGGAGAGACCCAGTACTTC. It encodes CASGNGGGGETQYF.

The V gene is TRBV5-1, the J gene TRBJ2-2; no reliable D call. CDR1 is SGHRS, CDR2 YFSETQ, per germline. V shed 0 bases and J shed 2 bases, with 8 bases lying between them. This CDR3 has 15 residues. The CDR3 region is CASSLEKGNTGELFF. For the CDR3, the DNA is TGCGCCAGCAGCTTGGAGAAAGGAAACACCGGGGAGCTGTTTTTT.

The chain employs TRBV6-1 and TRBJ1-1; possible D gene TRBD1, 5 bases. This CDR3 comprises 14 residues. In germline, CDR1 is MNHNS, CDR2 SASEGT. Trimming cost V 7 bases and J 6 bases, with 18 bases left between them. CDR3 loop: CASNGIGEIAEAFF. The CDR3 coding sequence is TGTGCCAGCAATGGGATAGGGGAAATAGCTGAAGCTTTCTTT.

V gene TRBV28 combines with J gene TRBJ1-2; 8 bases are shared with TRBD1. The CDR3 runs to 16 residues. V dropped 6 bases and J dropped 4; count of bases not matched to a gene: 13. In germline, CDR1 is MDHEN, CDR2 SYDVKM. In DNA form, the CDR3 reads TGTGCCAGCAGCTCACCGGGACAGGCCTTCGCCTATGGCTACACCTTC. This sequence encodes CASSSPGQAFAYGYTF.

This clone was recorded once. The genes are TRBV5-1 and TRBJ2-6; 11 bases line up with TRBD1. The CDR3 is 19 amino acids. The junction had 9 bases not matched to a gene; V was cut back by 4 bases and J by 0 bases. The germline CDR1 and CDR2 sequences are SGHRS and YFSETQ. The CDR3 DNA reads TGCGCCAGCAGCAGGGACAGGGGGTCCCTCCTCTCTGGGGCCAACGTCCTGACTTTC. It translates to CASSRDRGSLLSGANVLTF.

The V call is TRBV4-2, the J call TRBJ2-1; D may be TRBD1 or TRBD2 (6 bases each). V was clipped by 0 bases and J by 3 bases, with 12 bases between them. Germline V gives CDR1 LGHNA, CDR2 YNFKEQ. This CDR3 is built from 16 residues. CDR3 nucleotides: TGTGCCAGCAGCCAAGATTGGGGGCGGGGCTACAATGAGCAGTTCTTC. Amino acid sequence: CASSQDWGRGYNEQFF.